This TCR beta chain came from a study of glioma-infiltrating T cells. This CDR3 comprises 16 residues. Trimming took off 0 bases at V and 2 bases at J, with 16 bases between the two ends. CDR1 and CDR2 (germline): DFQATT, SNEGSKA (reference sequence). The iRepertoire nested amplicon-rescue multiplex PCR amplified TCR alpha and beta CDR3s from RNA. One-step reverse transcription and amplification started from approximately 100-400 ng of tissue mRNA or PBMC total RNA. MiXCR, applied by TCRdb to the multiplex PCR reads, yields one record per CDR3 protein. The sample has approximately 45,000 distinct CDR3 sequences, under 25% seen once. This clonotype was seen ten or more times.

Sequenced: glioma tissue, nonneoplastic brain tissue, or PBMCs (not recorded which). V usage is TRBV20-1 and J usage is TRBJ1-2; a weak D match, TRBD1 (6 bases). This TCR was recovered from a human donor with low-grade glioma or glioblastoma, undergoing nonglioma brain surgery, or in good health (not recorded which). As DNA, the CDR3 is TGCAGTGCTAGAGATTTCGGGGGGGCAGTAAACTATGGCTACACCTTC. Its translation: CSARDFGGAVNYGYTF.